Listed below are T cell receptor beta chains from one sample, sequenced in a study of T cells in Graves' hyperthyroidism and ophthalmopathy. MiXCR was run by TCRdb on the multiplex PCR reads, yielding one entry per CDR3 protein. Of hundreds of thousands of distinct CDR3 sequences listed, approximately 15% were seen once; the top ten hold approximately 25%. The sample was blood. These receptors were collected from a young woman with Graves' hyperthyroidism. CDR3s include the opening cysteine and the closing phenylalanine or tryptophan. Each record gives: J gene, clone size, V gene, D gene, CDR3 DNA, CDR3 protein. A D gene is named only where the DNA matches it firmly. The size field is filled for only some rows; it gives once, few, many or a size class.

j_call: TRBJ1-1; clone_size: many; v_call: TRBV12-3/TRBV12-4; d_call: -; cdr3_nt: TGTGCCAGTGAAGGGGGACATTCGAACACTGAAGCTTTCTTT; cdr3_aa: CASEGGHSNTEAFF
j_call: TRBJ2-7; clone_size: -; v_call: TRBV13; d_call: -; cdr3_nt: TGTGCCAGCAGCTTCAACCTTAGACAGTCCGACGAGCAGTACTTC; cdr3_aa: CASSFNLRQSDEQYF
j_call: TRBJ2-1; clone_size: few; v_call: TRBV19; d_call: TRBD1; cdr3_nt: TGTGCCAGTAGTTCTCTGGACAGGGGCAATGAGCAGTTCTTC; cdr3_aa: CASSSLDRGNEQFF
j_call: TRBJ2-7; clone_size: many; v_call: TRBV6-1; d_call: TRBD2; cdr3_nt: TGTGCCAGCGGGCCTAGCGGGAGCTCCTACGAGCAGTACTTC; cdr3_aa: CASGPSGSSYEQYF
j_call: TRBJ2-7; clone_size: many; v_call: TRBV6-2/TRBV6-3; d_call: -; cdr3_nt: TGTGCCAGCCTGAACCACCCGGGCCACAGGGATGATGAGCGCGAGCAGTACTTC; cdr3_aa: CASLNHPGHRDDEREQYF
j_call: TRBJ1-1; clone_size: many; v_call: TRBV5-1; d_call: -; cdr3_nt: TGCGCCAGCGGACTCAACATGAACACTGAAGCTTTCTTT; cdr3_aa: CASGLNMNTEAFF
j_call: TRBJ1-2; clone_size: many; v_call: TRBV27; d_call: TRBD1; cdr3_nt: TGTGCCAGCAGCTTTCTAAAGGGACAGTCTTATGGCTACACCTTC; cdr3_aa: CASSFLKGQSYGYTF
j_call: TRBJ2-7; clone_size: many; v_call: TRBV12-3/TRBV12-4; d_call: -; cdr3_nt: TGTGCCAGCAGTTTAGGGCGCAGGTCAGGTTACGAGCAGTACTTC; cdr3_aa: CASSLGRRSGYEQYF
j_call: TRBJ2-3; clone_size: -; v_call: TRBV29-1; d_call: TRBD2; cdr3_nt: TGCAGCGTAGTTACTAGCGGGACTAGCACAGATACGCAGTATTTT; cdr3_aa: CSVVTSGTSTDTQYF
j_call: TRBJ2-3; clone_size: few; v_call: TRBV20-1; d_call: TRBD2; cdr3_nt: TGCAGTGCTAGCGCAACTAGCGACCACACAGATACGCAGTATTTT; cdr3_aa: CSASATSDHTDTQYF
j_call: TRBJ2-2; clone_size: -; v_call: TRBV5-6; d_call: TRBD2; cdr3_nt: TGTGCCAGCAGCTTTGTTCAGCGGGAGAGGTACACCGGGGAGCTGTTTTTT; cdr3_aa: CASSFVQRERYTGELFF
j_call: TRBJ2-3; clone_size: many; v_call: TRBV6-2/TRBV6-3; d_call: -; cdr3_nt: TGTGCCAGCAGATCCCTCACAGATACGCAGTATTTT; cdr3_aa: CASRSLTDTQYF
j_call: TRBJ2-7; clone_size: many; v_call: TRBV28; d_call: TRBD2; cdr3_nt: TGTGCCAGCAGTTTCACTAGCGGGAGGTCCCACGAGCAGTACTTC; cdr3_aa: CASSFTSGRSHEQYF
j_call: TRBJ2-1; clone_size: few; v_call: TRBV20-1; d_call: TRBD2; cdr3_nt: TGCAGTGTCGGGACTAGCGGGATATTTGAGCAGTTCTTC; cdr3_aa: CSVGTSGIFEQFF
j_call: TRBJ1-5; clone_size: -; v_call: TRBV29-1; d_call: TRBD1; cdr3_nt: TGCAGCGTTTCGGACAGGGGAGCTAATCAGCCCCAGCATTTT; cdr3_aa: CSVSDRGANQPQHF
j_call: TRBJ2-7; clone_size: few; v_call: TRBV6-1; d_call: -; cdr3_nt: TGTGCCAGCAGCACCGGGTCCTCCTACGAGCAGTACTTC; cdr3_aa: CASSTGSSYEQYF
j_call: TRBJ2-1; clone_size: -; v_call: TRBV2; d_call: TRBD2; cdr3_nt: TGTGCCAGCACCGCCGGACTAGGCAATGAGCAGTTCTTC; cdr3_aa: CASTAGLGNEQFF
j_call: TRBJ2-1; clone_size: -; v_call: TRBV27; d_call: TRBD2; cdr3_nt: TGTGCCAGCAGACTTGGGGGGGTCAATAATGAGCAGTTCTTC; cdr3_aa: CASRLGGVNNEQFF
j_call: TRBJ2-5; clone_size: many; v_call: TRBV27; d_call: TRBD2; cdr3_nt: TGTGCCAGCAGTTCTGCCTTCCTAGCGGGAGGGTTGCAAGAGACCCAGTACTTC; cdr3_aa: CASSSAFLAGGLQETQYF
j_call: TRBJ2-3; clone_size: many; v_call: TRBV2; d_call: -; cdr3_nt: TGTGCCAGCAGCCCGGGACGTCGGGAGTCGTTGGCGCAGTATTTT; cdr3_aa: CASSPGRRESLAQYF
j_call: TRBJ2-3; clone_size: few; v_call: TRBV6-2/TRBV6-3; d_call: -; cdr3_nt: TGTGCCAGCAGTTACTCTTCGGGACTGAGGGCAGATACGCAGTATTTT; cdr3_aa: CASSYSSGLRADTQYF
j_call: TRBJ1-2; clone_size: -; v_call: TRBV29-1; d_call: -; cdr3_nt: TGCAGCGTTGAAGGCGGTCTAGGGTATGGCTACACCTTC; cdr3_aa: CSVEGGLGYGYTF
j_call: TRBJ1-1; clone_size: few; v_call: TRBV3-1; d_call: -; cdr3_nt: TGTGCCAGCAGACAATCGGCCTTGAACACTGAAGCTTTCTTT; cdr3_aa: CASRQSALNTEAFF
j_call: TRBJ1-1; clone_size: many; v_call: TRBV20-1; d_call: -; cdr3_nt: TGCAGTGCCCTTGGATGGAGGGGCGACACTGAAGCTTTCTTT; cdr3_aa: CSALGWRGDTEAFF
j_call: TRBJ2-5; clone_size: many; v_call: TRBV30; d_call: TRBD2; cdr3_nt: TGTGCCTGGAGTGTCAGCGGGAGGGCCCGCCCTCGCGAGACCCAGTACTTC; cdr3_aa: CAWSVSGRARPRETQYF
j_call: TRBJ2-3; clone_size: few; v_call: TRBV19; d_call: TRBD2; cdr3_nt: TGTGCCAGTAAAAGAGCGGGGAGCACAGATACGCAGTATTTT; cdr3_aa: CASKRAGSTDTQYF
j_call: TRBJ1-3; clone_size: once; v_call: TRBV11-2; d_call: -; cdr3_nt: TGTGCCAGCAGCGCGAGCGCTGGAAACACCATATATTTT; cdr3_aa: CASSASAGNTIYF
j_call: TRBJ1-2; clone_size: many; v_call: TRBV5-5; d_call: -; cdr3_nt: TGTGCCAGCAGCTTCGGGGCCCCCTCCCATGGCTACACCTTC; cdr3_aa: CASSFGAPSHGYTF
j_call: TRBJ1-2; clone_size: many; v_call: TRBV2; d_call: -; cdr3_nt: TGTGCCAGCACTACGTCGGGAGGGCACTATGGCTACACCTTC; cdr3_aa: CASTTSGGHYGYTF
j_call: TRBJ1-2; clone_size: -; v_call: TRBV9; d_call: -; cdr3_nt: TGTGCCAGCAGCGGTATGAGGGGCTACACCTTC; cdr3_aa: CASSGMRGYTF
j_call: TRBJ2-2; clone_size: few; v_call: TRBV6-2/TRBV6-3; d_call: TRBD2; cdr3_nt: TGTGCCAGCAGTCCGTACCAACTAGCGGGAGACGGGGAGCTGTTTTTT; cdr3_aa: CASSPYQLAGDGELFF
j_call: TRBJ2-3; clone_size: few; v_call: TRBV5-6; d_call: -; cdr3_nt: TGTGCCAGCAGGGCCTGGAGTGAGGATACGCAGTATTTT; cdr3_aa: CASRAWSEDTQYF
j_call: TRBJ2-7; clone_size: -; v_call: TRBV12-3/TRBV12-4; d_call: -; cdr3_nt: TGTGCCAGCAGTTTAAATTACTACGAGCAGTACTTC; cdr3_aa: CASSLNYYEQYF
j_call: TRBJ2-3; clone_size: -; v_call: TRBV7-6; d_call: -; cdr3_nt: TGTGCCAGCAGCTTAGCGCTAGGGGGCACAGATACGCAGTATTTT; cdr3_aa: CASSLALGGTDTQYF
j_call: TRBJ1-1; clone_size: few; v_call: TRBV5-1; d_call: -; cdr3_nt: TGCGCCAGCAGAAGGTCCGAGCTGAACACTGAAGCTTTCTTT; cdr3_aa: CASRRSELNTEAFF
j_call: TRBJ2-1; clone_size: -; v_call: TRBV12-3/TRBV12-4; d_call: TRBD2; cdr3_nt: TGTGCCAGCGTCCTAGCGGGGGTCAATGAGCAGTTCTTC; cdr3_aa: CASVLAGVNEQFF
j_call: TRBJ1-4; clone_size: few; v_call: TRBV28; d_call: -; cdr3_nt: TGTGCCAGCAGAACCCTCGACACCTTGGGGGCAACTAATGAAAAACTGTTTTTT; cdr3_aa: CASRTLDTLGATNEKLFF
j_call: TRBJ2-1; clone_size: many; v_call: TRBV28; d_call: TRBD2; cdr3_nt: TGTGCCAGCAGTCTAACTAGCGGACCTAATGAGCAGTTCTTC; cdr3_aa: CASSLTSGPNEQFF
j_call: TRBJ2-1; clone_size: few; v_call: TRBV5-1; d_call: TRBD2; cdr3_nt: TGCGCCAGCAGCTTAACTAGCGGGAGCTCCTACAATGAGCAGTTATTC; cdr3_aa: CASSLTSGSSYNEQLF
j_call: TRBJ2-3; clone_size: many; v_call: TRBV28; d_call: TRBD2; cdr3_nt: TGTGCCATCCAGCGGGAGTGGGGCACAGATACGCAGTATTTT; cdr3_aa: CAIQREWGTDTQYF
j_call: TRBJ1-5; clone_size: -; v_call: TRBV14; d_call: -; cdr3_nt: TGTGCCAGCAGCCAGACCTCGACGCGGCATAGCAATCAGCCCCAGCATTTT; cdr3_aa: CASSQTSTRHSNQPQHF
j_call: TRBJ2-5; clone_size: many; v_call: TRBV6-1; d_call: TRBD2; cdr3_nt: TGTGCCAGCAGTGAAGCAGCGGGGGCACAATCGGAGACCCAGTACTTC; cdr3_aa: CASSEAAGAQSETQYF
j_call: TRBJ1-5; clone_size: few; v_call: TRBV5-1; d_call: TRBD1; cdr3_nt: TGCGCCAGCAGCTTGGGACAGGGAGGAGGCAATCAGCCCCAGCATTTT; cdr3_aa: CASSLGQGGGNQPQHF
j_call: TRBJ2-4; clone_size: many; v_call: TRBV12-3/TRBV12-4; d_call: TRBD2; cdr3_nt: TGTGCCAGCAGCAACCCGGGGGGGGAGGGCAAAAACATTCAGTACTTC; cdr3_aa: CASSNPGGEGKNIQYF
j_call: TRBJ2-1; clone_size: -; v_call: TRBV28; d_call: TRBD2; cdr3_nt: TGTGCCAGCAGTTTAGGGGGACTACTAATGAATGAGCAGTTCTTC; cdr3_aa: CASSLGGLLMNEQFF
j_call: TRBJ1-1; clone_size: many; v_call: TRBV30; d_call: -; cdr3_nt: TGTGCCTGGAGTGTAATGGAGAGAGGCACTGAAGCTTTCTTT; cdr3_aa: CAWSVMERGTEAFF
j_call: TRBJ2-2; clone_size: many; v_call: TRBV24-1; d_call: TRBD1; cdr3_nt: TGTGCCACCAGTGATACCCGGACAGGGGACACCGGGGAGCTGTTTTTT; cdr3_aa: CATSDTRTGDTGELFF
j_call: TRBJ2-5; clone_size: many; v_call: TRBV5-6; d_call: TRBD2; cdr3_nt: TGTGCCAGCAGCCATGACACGCGGGGGTACCAAGAGACCCAGTACTTC; cdr3_aa: CASSHDTRGYQETQYF
j_call: TRBJ1-2; clone_size: few; v_call: TRBV5-4; d_call: -; cdr3_nt: TGTGCCAGCAGCTATTTTCAGGGGTCGGGCTATGGCTACACCTTC; cdr3_aa: CASSYFQGSGYGYTF
j_call: TRBJ1-2; clone_size: many; v_call: TRBV20-1; d_call: -; cdr3_nt: TGCAGTGGGCAGCTTGGCGGCTATGGCTACACCTTC; cdr3_aa: CSGQLGGYGYTF
j_call: TRBJ2-2; clone_size: -; v_call: TRBV4-3; d_call: TRBD2; cdr3_nt: TGCGCCAGCAGCCAAGGGAGCGGGGACCTGTGGCACGGGGAGCTGTTTTTT; cdr3_aa: CASSQGSGDLWHGELFF
j_call: TRBJ2-7; clone_size: -; v_call: TRBV15; d_call: TRBD1; cdr3_nt: TGTGCCACCAGCAGCGGCCGGGGACAGGGGATTCGCGAGCAGTACTTC; cdr3_aa: CATSSGRGQGIREQYF
j_call: TRBJ2-2; clone_size: -; v_call: TRBV5-1; d_call: TRBD2; cdr3_nt: TGCGCCAGCAGCCCAGTAGCGGGAGAGGCCGGGGAGCTGTTTTTT; cdr3_aa: CASSPVAGEAGELFF
j_call: TRBJ2-1; clone_size: few; v_call: TRBV30; d_call: TRBD2; cdr3_nt: TGTGCCTGGAGTGCCGGGACTAGCGCTTATGAGCAGTTCTTC; cdr3_aa: CAWSAGTSAYEQFF
j_call: TRBJ1-5; clone_size: -; v_call: TRBV20-1; d_call: -; cdr3_nt: TGCAGTGCTAGCAGGGTAGATCAGCCCCAGCATTTT; cdr3_aa: CSASRVDQPQHF